Listed below are T cell receptor beta chains from one sample, sequenced in a study of blood T cell repertoires in COVID-19. The assay was immunoSEQ multiplex PCR, and TCRdb's table has in-frame clones only and misses some. The sample has about 150,000 clones, approximately 85% seen once. The specimen sequenced was peripheral blood. The source is a man aged 55 to 70 with COVID-19, enrolled during active disease. CDR3s include the opening cysteine and the closing phenylalanine or tryptophan. The order of the fields is clone size, D gene, J gene, V gene, CDR3 DNA, CDR3 protein. D genes are given only for firm matches. Expanded clones are given a class, and other clones once, few, many or no size at all.

. TRBD1 TRBJ1-2 TRBV27 TGTGCCAGCAGTCAAATGACAGGGGTAGGAGGCTACACCTTC CASSQMTGVGGYTF
. . TRBJ1-1 TRBV5-6 TGTGCCAGCAGTTTCACGGGGGGTATGGGAACTGAAGCTTTCTTT CASSFTGGMGTEAFF
. . TRBJ2-7 TRBV9 TGTGCCAGCAGCGTCGACTTCAGCTCAGGGGAGCAGTACTTC CASSVDFSSGEQYF
. TRBD1 TRBJ2-7 TRBV6-6 TGTGCCAGCACCCGGGACAGGAGCGCCTACGAGCAGTACTTC CASTRDRSAYEQYF
. TRBD2 TRBJ2-1 TRBV2 TGTGCCAGCACCCAAGAACTAGCGGGGGGGAATGAGCAGTTCTTC CASTQELAGGNEQFF
once TRBD1 TRBJ2-7 TRBV5-1 TGCGCCAGCAGCCCTTTAGGACAGGTCAGCTCCTACGAGCAGTACTTC CASSPLGQVSSYEQYF
. TRBD1 TRBJ2-7 TRBV7-2 TGTGCCAGCAGCCCGCCGGGACAGGGTCTCTACGAGCAGTACTTC CASSPPGQGLYEQYF
. . TRBJ1-4 TRBV18 TGTGCCAGCTCACAAATGCAGAATGAAAAACTGTTTTTT CASSQMQNEKLFF
. . TRBJ2-2 TRBV27 TGTGCCAGCAGTTTATCATCAGGGTTGTCCACCGGGGAGCTGTTTTTT CASSLSSGLSTGELFF
. . TRBJ2-7 TRBV7-9 TGTGCCACCCAGGGTCCCTTCGAGCAGTACTTC CATQGPFEQYF
. TRBD2 TRBJ2-1 TRBV5-1 TGCGCCAGCAGTCCGGGGGGCTCCTACAATGAGCAGTTCTTC CASSPGGSYNEQFF
. . TRBJ1-1 TRBV19 TGTGCCAGTAGTAACCCCTCGATGCCGGGGAACACTGAAGCTTTCTTT CASSNPSMPGNTEAFF
. TRBD1 TRBJ1-2 TRBV19 TGTGCCAGTAGTACGACAGGGAACTATGGCTACACCTTC CASSTTGNYGYTF
. . TRBJ1-2 TRBV7-9 TGTGCCAGCAGCTTATTCGGGGAAAGCTATGGCTACACCTTC CASSLFGESYGYTF
. . TRBJ2-2 TRBV2 TGTGCCAGCAGTGTCCAGGGGTTGAACACCGGGGAGCTGTTTTTT CASSVQGLNTGELFF
. TRBD1 TRBJ1-5 TRBV11-2 TGTGCCAGCAGCTTCGGGCTAGGGGACAGGGATAATCAGCCCCAGCATTTT CASSFGLGDRDNQPQHF